The 2 T cell receptor beta chains reported below all come from one sample, sequenced in a study of blood T cell repertoires in COVID-19 (dated by TCRdb to about 2020). The library was made by the immunoSEQ multiplex PCR assay. TCRdb's version of the immuneACCESS table is confined to in-frame rearrangements and falls short of the full clone set. An unresolved V gene accounts for under half of the shortfall where checked; the remainder is of unknown origin. This sample lists over 120,000 clones; 70% to 80% were detected once. The ten biggest clones cover more than 8.5% of the sample. Sequencing input: peripheral blood. These receptors all come from a woman aged 45-60 years with active or convalescent COVID-19.

The V gene is TRBV19, the J gene TRBJ1-5; D remains unclear. Germline V gives CDR1 LNHDA, CDR2 SQIVND (reference sequence). CDR3 length: 18 amino acids. Trimming cost V 3 bases and J 3 bases, with 21 bases left between them. CDR3 bases: TGTGCCAGTAGTATTTTGGGAGGTTTTCGCGTTGCCAATCAGCCCCAGCATTTT. This sequence encodes CASSILGGFRVANQPQHF.

This clone was detected only a few times. The CDR3 DNA sequence: TGTGCCAGCTCACAGAGCGGGAGGACAGATACGCAGTATTTT. Translating gives CASSQSGRTDTQYF. V is TRBV18 and J is TRBJ2-3; 9 bases are a match to TRBD2. The CDR3 is 14 residues long. V dropped 4 bases and J dropped 3; count of bases not matched to a gene: 2. Germline V gene lookup returns CDR1 KGHSH and CDR2 LQKENI.